This T cell receptor (beta chain) was sequenced for a study of T cells in Graves' hyperthyroidism and ophthalmopathy. Turning to the study itself: Before any treatment, at initial diagnosis, peripheral blood was collected. Study-level results: Most thyroid clonotypes expanded above 0.001 appeared in blood too.

As for this clonotype: Its target is unknown.

The study included ophthalmopathy patients with Clinical Activity Score at least 3, NOSPECS grade at least 4 and duration under 3 months. Not enrolled were patients with uncontrolled infection, other autoimmune disease, pregnancy or lactation. TCR beta CDR3 region amplification was performed from RNA transcripts. HTBI primers were used for first-round RT-PCR of the TCR CDR3. From the multiplex PCR reads, TCRdb called clonotypes with MiXCR, one entry per CDR3 protein. The sample yields around 540,000 distinct CDR3 sequences, about 16% seen once. Germline lookup yields CDR1 DFQATT and CDR2 SNEGSKA (reference sequence). The CDR3 sequence is 15 residues long.

J is TRBJ2-1 and V is TRBV20-1; perhaps TRBD2 as D (6 bases). The TCR originated in a woman in her thirties with Graves' ophthalmopathy. Sequencing used blood. The CDR3 here is CGGSGGRSSYNEQFF. Written as DNA, the CDR3 is TGCGGGGGGTCCGGTGGTCGCAGCTCCTACAATGAGCAGTTCTTC.